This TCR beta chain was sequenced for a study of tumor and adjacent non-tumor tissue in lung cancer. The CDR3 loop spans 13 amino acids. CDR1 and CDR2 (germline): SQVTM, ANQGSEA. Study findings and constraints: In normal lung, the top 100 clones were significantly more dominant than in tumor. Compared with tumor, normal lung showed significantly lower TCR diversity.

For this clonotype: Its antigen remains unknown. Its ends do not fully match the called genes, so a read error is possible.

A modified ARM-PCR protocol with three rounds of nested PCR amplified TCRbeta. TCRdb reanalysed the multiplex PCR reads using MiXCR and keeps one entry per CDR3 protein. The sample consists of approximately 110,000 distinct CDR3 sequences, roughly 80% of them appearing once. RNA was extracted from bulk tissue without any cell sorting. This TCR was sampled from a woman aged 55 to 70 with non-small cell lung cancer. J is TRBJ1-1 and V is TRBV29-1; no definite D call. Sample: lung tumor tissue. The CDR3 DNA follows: TGCAGCGTAACCCAGTTACTGGGCACTGAAACTTTCTTT. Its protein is CSVTQLLGTETFF. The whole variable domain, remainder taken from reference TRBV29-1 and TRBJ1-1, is SAVISQKPSRDICQRGTSLTIQCQVDSQVTMMFWYRQQPGQSLTLIATANQGSEATYESGFVIDKFPISRPNLTFSTLTVSNMSPEDSSIYLCSVTQLLGTETFFGQGTRLTVV.